The 31 T cell receptor beta chains given below trace back to one sample, sequenced in a study of post-analysis software for immune sequencing data. The study's findings and limits: Five or six TRBV segments, TRBV5-6, TRBV5-1 and TRBV20-1 among them, were found more frequent in patients than controls.

Sequencing libraries made from TCR beta cDNA carried unique molecular identifiers. One entry per CDR3 protein, called by TCRdb with MiXCR from the PCR reads. The sample has hundreds of thousands of distinct CDR3 sequences; about 57% are singletons. No antigen is known for these receptors. The source material was blood. These TCRs come from a girl aged 10 to 17 with multiple sclerosis.

CDR3 amino acids: CASSQGDSSYEQYF. Here the CDR3 DNA reads TGTGCCAGCAGCCAGGGGGACAGCTCCTACGAGCAGTACTTC. The rearrangement links TRBV6-5 to TRBJ2-7; 7 nucleotides align to TRBD1. The V gene end was trimmed by 6 bases and the J gene end by 0 bases; junction bases not matched to a gene: 5. The germline V gene has CDR1 MNHEY and CDR2 SVGAGI. The length of the CDR3 is 14 residues.

The V and J genes are TRBV7-6 and TRBJ2-3; no definite D call. V lost 1 base to trimming and J lost 5 bases, with 7 bases between them. Germline assignment: CDR1 SGHVS and CDR2 FNYEAQ. The CDR3 runs 13 residues. In nucleotides, the CDR3 is TGTGCCAGCAGCTTAGTCCTGGTAGATACGCAGTATTTT. Protein: CASSLVLVDTQYF.

This clonotype was detected many times. V gene TRBV7-9 combines with J gene TRBJ2-1; TRBD1 aligns across 7 bases. Germline V gene data show CDR1 as SEHNR and CDR2 as FQNEAQ (reference sequence). The CDR3 is 12 residues long. With V trimmed by 3 bases and J by 7 bases, 0 bases remained unmatched. The CDR3 here is CASSLTGNEQFF. In nucleotides, the CDR3 is TGTGCCAGCAGCTTGACAGGGAATGAGCAGTTCTTC.

This clonotype showed up just a few times. The rearrangement uses TRBV20-1 and TRBJ2-5; 7 bases are a match to TRBD1. V dropped 3 bases and J dropped 2; count of bases not matched to a gene: 3. This CDR3 is 13 amino acids long. Per germline, CDR1 DFQATT and CDR2 SNEGSKA (reference sequence). The CDR3 DNA is TGCAGTGCTAGCCCGGGACAGCAAGAGACCCAGTACTTC. As protein: CSASPGQQETQYF.

Concerning this clonotype itself: One end of the junction varies from germline; a read error may be responsible. The chain recombines TRBV5-1 with TRBJ2-1; D call uncertain. The CDR3 length is 15 residues. Germline assignment: CDR1 SGHRS and CDR2 YFSETQ. The CDR3 here is CANSLGSESYNEQFF. CDR3 coding DNA: TGCGCCAACAGCTTGGGTAGTGAATCGTACAATGAGCAGTTCTTC.

CDR3 amino acids: CSAQGLAGGGQFF. DNA for the CDR3: TGCAGTGCCCAAGGACTAGCGGGAGGGGGACAGTTCTTC. V usage is TRBV20-1 and J usage is TRBJ2-1; 15 bases are shared with TRBD2. The CDR3 runs to 13 residues. The ends lost 6 bases at V and 13 bases at J; junction bases unmatched: 7. Germline V gene data show CDR1 as DFQATT and CDR2 as SNEGSKA (reference sequence).

The chain couples TRBV4-1 to TRBJ2-3; 12 nucleotides align to TRBD2. The J segment lost 5 bases and the V segment lost 3 bases, leaving 6 bases of the junction unmatched. Germline V gene data show CDR1 as MGHRA and CDR2 as YSYEKL. This CDR3 has 16 amino acids. The CDR3 DNA sequence: TGCGCCAGCAGCCACGGACTAGCGGGAAGACTAGATACGCAGTATTTT. Residues: CASSHGLAGRLDTQYF.

This clonotype came up once. The rearrangement uses TRBV6-5 and TRBJ2-2; D might be TRBD1 (5 bases). V was cut by 1 base and J by 3 bases, with 9 bases left in between. This CDR3 contains 15 residues. Germline CDR1 reads MNHEY; CDR2 reads SVGAGI. CDR3 nucleotides: TGTGCCAGCAGTTACTGGGGCGCGGACACCGGGGAGCTGTTTTTT. Amino acids: CASSYWGADTGELFF.

The V call is TRBV29-1, the J call TRBJ2-2; TRBD1 aligns across 10 bases. The CDR3 runs to 16 residues. CDR1 is SQVTM, CDR2 ANQGSEA, per germline. V trimming: 5 bases; J trimming: 6 bases; junction bases outside the gene matches: 12. CDR3 nucleotides: TGCAGCGTTAGTCGGACAGGGGGGTTCGGTTCCGGGGAGCTGTTTTTT. This encodes CSVSRTGGFGSGELFF.

This rearrangement joins TRBV7-2 to TRBJ2-5; the D is unclear. Looked up from germline, CDR1 is SGHTA and CDR2 is FQGNSA. The V gene lost 5 bases and the J gene lost 7 bases, with 11 bases spanning the gap. This CDR3 region has 12 residues. The CDR3 reads CASSPPLTTQYF. The CDR3 region has the DNA TGTGCCAGCAGCCCGCCCCTGACGACCCAGTACTTC.

This clonotype was seen once. No conserved phenylalanine or tryptophan ends this CDR3, so it is likely a read error. This sequence joins TRBV5-8 and TRBJ2-7; unclear D gene. This CDR3 region has 16 residues. Trimming pared 4 bases from V and 5 bases from J, leaving 22 bases between. Per the germline V gene, CDR1 is SGHTS and CDR2 is YDEGEE. CDR3 loop: CASSPPFRSASHEQYL. CDR3 coding DNA: TGTGCCAGCAGCCCCCCCTTCCGCTCGGCATCCCACGAGCAGTACTTA.

V is TRBV27 and J is TRBJ1-5; TRBD1 agrees at 11 bases. The germline gives CDR1 MNHEY, CDR2 SMNVEV (reference sequence). V shed 6 bases, J shed 2 bases, and the junction held 9 bases outside the gene matches. The CDR3 length is 17 residues. The CDR3 DNA follows: TGTGCCAGCAGGAGGACAGGGGGCGGCTTAGGCAATCAGCCCCAGCATTTT. Its translation: CASRRTGGGLGNQPQHF.

This clonotype turned up a few times. This chain's CDR3 is CASSPGLAVAKNIQYF. CDR3 in DNA: TGCGCCAGCAGCCCGGGACTAGCGGTAGCCAAAAACATTCAGTACTTC. This chain connects TRBV5-1 to TRBJ2-4; 11 bases agree with TRBD2. In germline, CDR1 is SGHRS, CDR2 YFSETQ. CDR3 length equals 16 residues. V dropped 4 bases and J dropped 0; count of bases not matched to a gene: 3.

The chain carries TRBV9 and TRBJ2-4; D uncertain. The germline V gene encodes CDR1 SGDLS and CDR2 YYNGEE. V lost 0 bases and J lost 5, with 9 bases in between. The CDR3 spans 14 residues. CDR3 sequence (DNA): TGTGCCAGCAGCGTAGATCGCAGTCAAAACATTCAGTACTTC. Translated, it gives CASSVDRSQNIQYF.

In nucleotides, the CDR3 is TGCGCCAGCAGCGGGGGACAGGGGGCTATCTACGAGCAGTACTTC. Amino acid sequence: CASSGGQGAIYEQYF. V gene TRBV5-1 combines with J gene TRBJ2-7, with 12 bases that match TRBD1. The CDR3 consists of 15 residues. V shed 4 bases and J 3 bases; nucleotides not matched to a gene: 5. CDR1 and CDR2 from the germline V gene are SGHRS and YFSETQ.

The V gene is TRBV5-1, the J gene TRBJ2-5; 15 positions match TRBD2. Germline V gene data show CDR1 as SGHRS and CDR2 as YFSETQ. With V trimmed by 0 bases and J by 5 bases, 8 bases remained unmatched. This CDR3 contains 18 residues. For the CDR3, the DNA is TGCGCCAGCAGCTTGGCCAGGACTAGCGGGGGGGCTAAGGAGACCCAGTACTTC. Translated, it gives CASSLARTSGGAKETQYF.

The DNA for the CDR3 is TGTGCCACCAGCAGAGTGACGACTACAGATACGCAGTATTTT. It yields the protein CATSRVTTTDTQYF. The chain links TRBV15 to TRBJ2-3, with unresolved D. V was clipped by 1 base and J by 3 bases, with 8 bases between them. Germline V gene lookup returns CDR1 LNHNV and CDR2 YYDKDF (reference sequence). The CDR3 covers 14 residues.

This clonotype was counted between two and nine times. This chain joins TRBV7-9 and TRBJ2-5, with 10 bases fitting TRBD1. With V trimmed by 5 bases and J by 5 bases, 2 bases remained unmatched. This CDR3 has 13 residues. Germline CDR1 reads SEHNR; CDR2 reads FQNEAQ (reference sequence). The chain's CDR3 is CASSQTGGETQYF. The CDR3 DNA sequence: TGTGCCAGCAGCCAGACAGGGGGCGAGACCCAGTACTTC.

The V gene is TRBV2, the J gene TRBJ2-7, with TRBD2 matching 8 bases. The CDR3 is made up of 14 amino acids. V was clipped by 8 bases and J by 3 bases; unmatched bases: 9. The germline gives CDR1 SNHLY, CDR2 FYNNEI. Here the CDR3 DNA reads TGTGCCAGCGCGGGAGGTTCCGAGAGCTACGAGCAGTACTTC. Translation: CASAGGSESYEQYF.

Turning to this clonotype: Germline and junction disagree at one end, which may indicate a read error. This rearrangement joins TRBV7-3 to TRBJ2-3; the match to TRBD2 covers 9 bases. Germline V gene lookup returns CDR1 SGHTA and CDR2 FQGTGA. The CDR3 totals 16 residues. The CDR3 bases are TGTGCCAGCAGCTTAGGAGGCGGGGGGGTTTTAGATGCGCAGTATTTT. This translates into CASSLGGGGVLDAQYF.

The chain carries TRBV29-1 and TRBJ1-2, with D possibly being TRBD1 (6 bases). The CDR3 runs to 14 residues. CDR1 SQVTM and CDR2 ANQGSEA come from the germline V gene. Trimming pared 7 bases from V and 2 bases from J, leaving 17 bases between. The CDR3 region is CSATRGGGNYGYTF. The CDR3 DNA sequence: TGCAGCGCTACTCGCGGGGGCGGGAACTATGGCTACACCTTC. The full variable domain, completed using reference TRBV29-1 and TRBJ1-2, is SAVISQKPSRDICQRGTSLTIQCQVDSQVTMMFWYRQQPGQSLTLIATANQGSEATYESGFVIDKFPISRPNLTFSTLTVSNMSPEDSSIYLCSATRGGGNYGYTFGSGTRLTVV.

V and J are TRBV15 and TRBJ2-5, with D unclear. V gave up 2 bases and J gave up 3 bases, with 4 bases separating them. Germline V gene lookup returns CDR1 LNHNV and CDR2 YYDKDF (reference sequence). This CDR3 is built from 12 residues. CDR3 amino acids: CATSRNEETQYF. CDR3 DNA: TGTGCCACCAGCAGAAACGAAGAGACCCAGTACTTC.

This clonotype showed up just a few times. This sequence joins TRBV7-3 and TRBJ2-3; 13 positions match TRBD2. The CDR3 covers 18 residues. With V trimmed by 2 bases and J by 0 bases, 5 bases remained unmatched. The germline gives CDR1 SGHTA, CDR2 FQGTGA. For the CDR3, the DNA is TGTGCCAGCAGCTTATCGGGACTAGCGGGATCTAGCACAGATACGCAGTATTTT. This translates into CASSLSGLAGSSTDTQYF.

In this sample, this clonotype turned up a few times. This sequence joins TRBV29-1 and TRBJ2-5; 9 nucleotides agree with TRBD1. The germline CDR1 and CDR2 sequences are SQVTM and ANQGSEA. CDR3 length: 13 amino acids. V lost 5 bases to trimming and J lost 6 bases; unmatched junction nucleotides: 7. The CDR3 nucleotides read TGCAGCGTTCTCTGGGACAGGGTACAGACCCAGTACTTC. It codes for CSVLWDRVQTQYF.

The table lists this clonotype with a few counts. The chain combines TRBV6-2 or TRBV6-3 with TRBJ2-7; TRBD1 aligns across 9 bases. This CDR3 spans 16 amino acids. CDR1 is MNHEY, CDR2 SVGEGT, per germline. V trimming: 4 bases; J trimming: 0 bases; junction bases outside the gene matches: 7. CDR3 nucleotides: TGTGCCAGCAGTTCCCCCGGGACAGGGCGCTCCTACGAGCAGTACTTC. This translates into CASSSPGTGRSYEQYF.

The V gene is TRBV5-1, the J gene TRBJ1-2; D is ambiguous. Germline CDR1 reads SGHRS; CDR2 reads YFSETQ. The CDR3 extends over 12 amino acids. V shed 0 bases and J shed 3 bases, with 3 bases lying between them. CDR3 sequence: CASSLEYYGYTF. CDR3 in DNA: TGCGCCAGCAGCTTGGAATACTATGGCTACACCTTC.

This clonotype came up a few times. V and J are TRBV4-2 and TRBJ2-3, with D maybe TRBD2 (6 bases). Germline-derived CDR1 and CDR2 are LGHNA and YNFKEQ. The CDR3 runs to 17 residues. With 1 base removed from V and 0 bases from J, the gap between germline ends came to 14 bases. The CDR3 sequence is CASSQVGGSMSTDTQYF. DNA for the CDR3: TGTGCCAGCAGCCAAGTGGGGGGTAGTATGAGCACAGATACGCAGTATTTT.

This rearrangement joins TRBV12-3 or TRBV12-4 to TRBJ1-1; D is uncertain. This CDR3 region has 14 residues. The V and J ends lost 2 bases and 0 bases respectively, with 7 bases between them. This chain's CDR3 is CASSLTLMNTEAFF. CDR3 nucleotides: TGTGCCAGCAGTTTAACCTTAATGAACACTGAAGCTTTCTTT.

CDR3 sequence reads: CATYRGVSYEQYF. DNA of the CDR3: TGTGCCACCTACCGGGGGGTTTCCTACGAGCAGTACTTC. The chain uses TRBV25-1 and TRBJ2-7; TRBD2 matches at 7 bases. This CDR3 is 13 amino acids long. The V gene's germline CDR1 is MGHDK and CDR2 SYGVNS. V lost 10 bases to trimming and J lost 1 base; unmatched junction nucleotides: 7.

This chain links TRBV7-2 with TRBJ2-5; D is unresolved. The end of the DNA aligns better with TRBJ2-7, so the J call may be wrong. The CDR3 length is 13 residues. Per germline, CDR1 SGHTA and CDR2 FQGNSA. The CDR3 DNA sequence: TGTGCCAGCAGCTTAGTTCCGAGTTACGAGCAGTACTTC. Translating gives CASSLVPSYEQYF.

CDR3 sequence reads: CASSSRTGKAYEQYF. The CDR3 DNA reads as TGTGCCAGCAGCTCCAGGACAGGGAAGGCCTACGAGCAGTACTTC. This chain connects TRBV13 to TRBJ2-7; 8 positions match TRBD1. In germline, CDR1 is PRHDT, CDR2 FYEKMQ (reference sequence). This CDR3 contains 15 residues. J lost 2 bases, V lost 4 bases, and 7 bases had no gene match.